Listed below are T cell receptor beta chains from one sample, sequenced in a study of technical replicates of blood from a handful of donors. Clones were read by immunoSEQ multiplex PCR, and TCRdb kept only the in-frame ones, dropping some. The sample lists more than 90,000 clones, 95% occurring once. Material for sequencing was T cells isolated from PBMCs. The receptors were gathered from a human donor in good health. CDR3s include the opening cysteine and the closing phenylalanine or tryptophan. A D gene is named only where the DNA matches it firmly. Expanded clones get a size class; other rows say once, few or many, or leave the size out.

NA,NA,TRBV5-1,TRBJ2-7,TGCGCCAGCAGCTCGTCGGCCAGGTCCTACGAGCAGTACTTC,CASSSSARSYEQYF
TRBD1,NA,TRBV5-5,TRBJ1-5,TGTGCCAGCAGTCGGGACAGGGACAATCAGCCCCAGCATTTT,CASSRDRDNQPQHF
NA,NA,TRBV5-4,TRBJ2-6,TGTGCCAGCAGCTTGTGGCTCCGCTCTGGGGCCAACGTCCTGACTTTC,CASSLWLRSGANVLTF
TRBD1,NA,TRBV9,TRBJ1-2,TGTGCCAGCAGCCTCGAGGACAGGGCCTATGGCTACACCTTC,CASSLEDRAYGYTF
NA,NA,TRBV2,TRBJ2-7,TGTGCCAGCAGTGGTAGCAGGGAGGATGGGGTCTCCGAGCAGTACTTC,CASSGSREDGVSEQYF
TRBD2,few,TRBV4-1,TRBJ2-1,TGCGCCAGCAGCCAAGATCTCGGACTAGCCAGAGCCAATGAGCAGTTCTTC,CASSQDLGLARANEQFF
NA,NA,TRBV28,TRBJ2-2,TGTGCCAGCTTATGGAGGCGGAACACCGGGGAGCTGTTTTTT,CASLWRRNTGELFF
TRBD1,NA,TRBV28,TRBJ2-7,TGTGCCAGCAGCTCACTTGGGACAGGGGCCTTTAGCCCCTACGAGCAGTACTTC,CASSSLGTGAFSPYEQYF
NA,NA,TRBV25-1,TRBJ1-6,TGTGCCAGCAGTGAATCAGGTAAAAATTCACCCCTCCACTTT,CASSESGKNSPLHF
NA,NA,TRBV5-1,TRBJ2-1,TGCGCCAGCAGCTTGGTTCGCGACGGGAGTCCGGACAATGAGCAGTTCTTC,CASSLVRDGSPDNEQFF
NA,NA,TRBV14,TRBJ2-1,TGTGCCAGCAGCCTGGACAGTTACAATGAGCAGTTCTTC,CASSLDSYNEQFF
NA,NA,TRBV9,TRBJ2-2,TGTGCCAGCAGCTCCGGACAGCCCGGGGAGCTGTTTTTT,CASSSGQPGELFF
NA,NA,TRBV6-1,TRBJ1-1,TGTGCCAGCAGCGAAGGGGACTTGAGCACTGAAGCTTTCTTT,CASSEGDLSTEAFF
TRBD1,NA,TRBV11-2,TRBJ1-5,TGTGCCAGCAGCTTAGGGGACAGCCATCAGCCCCAGCATTTT,CASSLGDSHQPQHF
TRBD1,NA,TRBV5-1,TRBJ1-4,TGCGCCAGCAGCTTGGGGGACAGGGGAGATGAAAAACTGTTTTTT,CASSLGDRGDEKLFF
NA,NA,TRBV5-1,TRBJ1-5,TGCGCCAGCAGCTTGTTGGGACACCGTAGCAATCAGCCCCAGCATTTT,CASSLLGHRSNQPQHF
NA,NA,TRBV4-2,TRBJ1-6,TGTGCCAGCAGCCAAGCGACATTGGATTCACCCCTCCACTTT,CASSQATLDSPLHF
TRBD1,NA,TRBV10-3,TRBJ2-7,TGTGCCATCAGTGAGTCGACGACAGGGGGCGACGAGCAGTACTTC,CAISESTTGGDEQYF
NA,NA,TRBV6-1,TRBJ1-2,TGTGCCAGCAGTCAGACAGGTGGCGATGGCTACACCTTC,CASSQTGGDGYTF
NA,NA,TRBV13,TRBJ1-1,TGTGCCAGCAGCTTAAGGGGGATGAGGGCTTTCTTT,CASSLRGMRAFF
NA,NA,TRBV28,TRBJ2-4,TGTGCCAGCAGTTACTATCTCCTAGCCAAAAACATTCAGTACTTC,CASSYYLLAKNIQYF
TRBD1,NA,TRBV5-8,TRBJ1-1,TGTGCCAGCAGCTGGGGACAGGGGGCGAACACTGAAGCTTTCTTT,CASSWGQGANTEAFF
TRBD2,NA,TRBV2,TRBJ2-1,TGTGCCAGCAGTGTAAATAGCGGGGGTTCCTACAATGAGCAGTTCTTC,CASSVNSGGSYNEQFF
NA,NA,TRBV9,TRBJ2-1,TGTGCCAGCAGCGTAACACTGAGGGAGGACAATGAGCAGTTCTTC,CASSVTLREDNEQFF
NA,NA,TRBV7-9,TRBJ2-7,TGTGCCAGCAGCTTACAGGGGTTCGCCTACGAGCAGTACTTC,CASSLQGFAYEQYF
NA,NA,TRBV5-8,TRBJ1-2,TGTGCCAGCAGCTTGGTGCCTTCGACTTATGGCTACACCTTC,CASSLVPSTYGYTF
TRBD1,NA,TRBV6-4,TRBJ1-1,TGTGCCAGCAGTGACCTAAGGGGACAGGGTTTTGATTCGAACACTGAAGCTTTCTTT,CASSDLRGQGFDSNTEAFF